A single sample gave rise to the 21 T cell receptor beta chains below, sequenced in a study of blood T cell repertoires in COVID-19. Repertoires were generated with immunoSEQ multiplex PCR, while TCRdb's copy carries only in-frame clones and drops some. Of more than 200,000 clones in the sample, roughly nine tenths are singletons; the top ten hold less than 4%. Specimen: PBMCs or T cells enriched from blood (not recorded which). All receptors derive from a woman between 25 and 40 years old with acute COVID-19.

The chain carries TRBV27 and TRBJ2-2; 7 bases are shared with TRBD1. CDR1 is MNHEY and CDR2 is SMNVEV in the germline V gene (reference sequence). CDR3 length: 16 residues. Trimming at V came to 6 bases and at J to 3 bases, leaving 10 bases not matched to a gene. This chain's CDR3 is CASRGNRDRYTGELFF. In nucleotides, the CDR3 is TGTGCCAGCAGGGGAAACCGGGACAGATACACCGGGGAGCTGTTTTTT.

This clone has just a few counts. The chain couples TRBV9 to TRBJ2-5, with D maybe TRBD1 (6 bases). This CDR3 is built from 15 residues. V was clipped by 0 bases and J by 5 bases, with 14 bases between them. The germline V gene has CDR1 SGDLS and CDR2 YYNGEE. This CDR3 reads CASSVGQGRWETQYF. CDR3 DNA sequence: TGTGCCAGCAGCGTAGGGCAGGGGAGATGGGAGACCCAGTACTTC.

This chain connects TRBV5-1 to TRBJ2-7, with 12 nucleotides matching TRBD2. The trim removed 0 bases at V and 5 bases at J, leaving 3 bases unmatched. This CDR3 has 15 residues. Germline V gives CDR1 SGHRS, CDR2 YFSETQ. CDR3 residues: CASSLELAGGHEQYF. DNA for the CDR3: TGCGCCAGCAGCTTGGAACTAGCGGGGGGCCACGAGCAGTACTTC.

This chain uses TRBV28 with TRBJ2-1, with TRBD1 identical over 8 bases. Germline values: CDR1 MDHEN, CDR2 SYDVKM. The CDR3 extends over 13 amino acids. V was pared by 2 bases and J by 7 bases, with 1 base of the junction left unmatched. CDR3 sequence reads: CASSLGQGNEQFF. The CDR3 nucleotides are TGTGCCAGCAGTTTAGGACAGGGTAATGAGCAGTTCTTC.

The chain uses TRBV5-1 and TRBJ2-3; perhaps TRBD2 as D (5 bases). This CDR3 has 16 amino acids. Between the trimmed V and J ends, which lost 0 bases and 1 base, there was a span of 12 bases. Germline CDR1 and CDR2: SGHRS and YFSETQ. The DNA of the CDR3 is TGCGCCAGCAGCTTGGATAGCGAGGGAGGCACAGATACGCAGTATTTT. Its translation: CASSLDSEGGTDTQYF.

The chain links TRBV7-9 to TRBJ1-4; D remains ambiguous. Germline loops: CDR1 SEHNR, CDR2 FQNEAQ (reference sequence). The CDR3 totals 16 residues. The V end was cut by 0 bases, the J end by 0 bases, with 8 bases between. CDR3 nucleotide sequence: TGTGCCAGCAGCTTAGCCACAGAAGCAACTAATGAAAAACTGTTTTTT. Protein: CASSLATEATNEKLFF.

The rearrangement links TRBV10-3 to TRBJ1-2; no clear D. Germline assignment: CDR1 ENHRY and CDR2 SYGVKD. The CDR3 has 14 residues. V lost 3 bases, J lost 1 base, and 9 bases lay in between. In nucleotides, the CDR3 is TGTGCCATCAGTGAAGATGGGCATAACTATGGCTACACCTTC. This gives the protein CAISEDGHNYGYTF.

This sequence joins TRBV29-1 and TRBJ2-7; D ambiguous. This CDR3 has 12 residues. Germline V gene data show CDR1 as SQVTM and CDR2 as ANQGSEA. V lost 4 bases and J 3 bases, leaving 10 bases between the germline ends. Here the CDR3 DNA reads TGCAGCGTTGTGAGACTCGACTACGAGCAGTACTTC. Translation: CSVVRLDYEQYF.

The V and J genes are TRBV7-9 and TRBJ1-1; the D is unclear. The germline V gene has CDR1 SEHNR and CDR2 FQNEAQ (reference sequence). The V end lost 4 bases, the J end lost 4 bases, and 10 bases lay between the germline ends. The CDR3 extends over 13 amino acids. The CDR3 protein is CASSSESSTEAFF. CDR3 in DNA: TGTGCCAGCAGCTCCGAGTCGTCCACTGAAGCTTTCTTT.

The rearrangement joins TRBV28 to TRBJ1-5; 7 bases agree with TRBD1. V lost 8 bases to trimming and J lost 5 bases; unmatched junction nucleotides: 3. The CDR3 totals 12 residues. From germline, CDR1 is MDHEN and CDR2 SYDVKM. DNA for the CDR3: TGTGCCAGCGGGGACAGCCATCAGCCCCAGCATTTT. Translated, it gives CASGDSHQPQHF.

The chain employs TRBV30 and TRBJ1-1; 9 nucleotides agree with TRBD1. Per the germline V gene, CDR1 is GTSNPN and CDR2 is SVGIG (reference sequence). The CDR3 length is 13 residues. V trimming: 8 bases; J trimming: 3 bases; junction bases outside the gene matches: 7. Here the CDR3 reads CAGHRGRDTEAFF. As DNA, the CDR3 is TGTGCCGGACACAGGGGGCGCGACACTGAAGCTTTCTTT. The variable domain in full, with the rest retrieved from reference TRBV30 and TRBJ1-1, is SQTIHQWPATLVQPVGSPLSLECTVEGTSNPNLYWYRQAAGRGLQLLFYSVGIGQISSEVPQNLSASRPQDRQFILSSKKLLLSDSGFYLCAGHRGRDTEAFFGQGTRLTVV.

The chain links TRBV28 to TRBJ2-7; 7 nucleotides match TRBD1. CDR3 length equals 15 residues. V was clipped by 5 bases and J by 4 bases; unmatched bases: 11. Germline CDR1 is MDHEN and CDR2 is SYDVKM. The CDR3 nucleotides read TGTGCCAGCAGTCCCCCCAGGGGGATGTCTTACGAGCAGTACTTC. It translates to CASSPPRGMSYEQYF.

The chain recombines TRBV12-3 or TRBV12-4 with TRBJ2-2; D ambiguous. CDR3 length: 11 residues. The ends were cut back, 10 bases at V and 6 bases at J, with 9 bases in the middle. As DNA, the CDR3 is TGTGCCAACTCATACGCCGGGGAGCTGTTTTTT. This codes for CANSYAGELFF.

V is TRBV12-5 and J is TRBJ1-2; D might be TRBD1 (6 bases). The CDR3 totals 17 residues. Per germline, CDR1 LGHNT and CDR2 FRNRAP. V lost 6 bases and J lost 2, with 22 bases in between. DNA for the CDR3: TGTGCTAGTGGGCGAGGTCGGGGGGCGCGGGAAAACTATGGCTACACCTTC. It translates to CASGRGRGARENYGYTF. Complete variable domain (other parts from reference TRBV12-5 and TRBJ1-2): DARVTQTPRHKVTEMGQEVTMRCQPILGHNTVFWYRQTMMQGLELLAYFRNRAPLDDSGMPKDRFSAEMPDATLATLKIQPSEPRDSAVYFCASGRGRGARENYGYTFGSGTRLTVV.

This clone showed up just a few times. The gene calls are TRBV30 and TRBJ1-5, with D maybe TRBD1 (5 bases). The CDR3 runs to 15 residues. V was clipped by 0 bases and J by 11 bases, with 20 bases between them. The germline gives CDR1 GTSNPN, CDR2 SVGIG (reference sequence). The CDR3 coding sequence is TGTGCCTGGAGTGTACAAAGTCAAGGGGCATCGACCCAGCATTTT. Translating it yields CAWSVQSQGASTQHF.

The gene calls are TRBV9 and TRBJ2-2; tentatively, D is TRBD1 (5 bases). V lost 1 base, J lost 7 bases, and 8 bases lay in between. This CDR3 contains 13 residues. Germline V lookup: CDR1 SGDLS, CDR2 YYNGEE. The CDR3, as DNA: TGTGCCAGCAGCGTAATAGGGGACGGGGAGCTGTTTTTT. Protein product: CASSVIGDGELFF.

The chain carries TRBV16 and TRBJ2-7; 10 bases agree with TRBD2. The CDR3 extends over 16 amino acids. The V gene's germline CDR1 is KGHSY and CDR2 FQNENV. V was pared by 0 bases and J by 6 bases, with 8 bases of the junction left unmatched. As DNA, the CDR3 is TGTGCCAGCAGCCAATCAGGGGGACTAGCGAGATTCGAGCAGTACTTC. Its translation is CASSQSGGLARFEQYF.

The chain combines TRBV6-1 with TRBJ2-5; weak D call: TRBD1 (6 bases). The ends were cut back, 2 bases at V and 5 bases at J, with 12 bases in the middle. Germline V gives CDR1 MNHNS, CDR2 SASEGT. This CDR3 comprises 14 residues. The CDR3 sequence: CASSELQGWETQYF. Written as DNA, the CDR3 is TGTGCCAGCAGTGAACTCCAGGGGTGGGAGACCCAGTACTTC.

The genes are TRBV3-1 (or the pseudogene TRBV3-2) and TRBJ1-2, with D possibly matching TRBD1 (6 bases). The CDR3 is made up of 14 amino acids. V was shortened by 8 bases and J by 4 bases, with 17 bases between the two germline ends. The germline V gene encodes CDR1 LGHDT and CDR2 YNNKEL (reference sequence). The CDR3 loop reads CASARGGASYGYTF. CDR3 bases: TGTGCCAGCGCCCGGGGGGGGGCTTCCTATGGCTACACCTTC.

The chain employs TRBV5-1 and TRBJ2-7; 7 bases are a match to TRBD1. This CDR3 contains 16 residues. The J segment lost 0 bases and the V segment lost 4 bases, leaving 10 bases of the junction unmatched. The germline CDR1 and CDR2 sequences are SGHRS and YFSETQ. CDR3 nucleotides: TGCGCCAGCAGCGAAAGACAGGGTGACAGCTCCTACGAGCAGTACTTC. Protein: CASSERQGDSSYEQYF.

V and J are TRBV4-1 and TRBJ1-2; the match to TRBD1 covers 7 bases. Looked up from germline, CDR1 is MGHRA and CDR2 is YSYEKL. V was pared by 4 bases and J by 10 bases, with 15 bases of the junction left unmatched. CDR3 length equals 15 residues. The CDR3 sequence is CASSLDRPTARYYTF. The CDR3 DNA sequence: TGCGCCAGCAGCCTGGACAGGCCAACGGCCAGGTACTACACCTTC.